The next 2 T cell receptor beta chains were all read from a single sample in a study of vaccination and CD4 T cells after COVID-19. The antigens for these receptors are not known. Cultured CD4+ T-cell DNA underwent Oncomine TCR Beta short-read sequencing. TCRdb recomputed calls from the PCR reads with MiXCR, one row per CDR3 protein. Here the sample spans around 19,000 distinct CDR3 sequences, around 45% being singletons. Treatment denoted: roughly 11-day PBMC culture with coronavirus spike peptide pools or control peptides (ViraFEST assay). Material: CD4+ T cells from blood, cultured in vitro, obtained after SARS-CoV-2 vaccination. These receptors all come from a human donor who had recovered from COVID-19.

The chain carries TRBV20-1 and TRBJ2-3; TRBD2 is a possible D gene (5 bases). V lost 5 bases and J lost 0, with 12 bases in between. CDR1 and CDR2 from the germline V gene are DFQATT and SNEGSKA (reference sequence). The CDR3 runs 14 residues. CDR3 protein: CSAGPGLSTDTQYF. CDR3 nucleotide sequence: TGCAGTGCTGGGCCGGGGTTAAGCACAGATACGCAGTATTTT.

This clonotype has a handful of counts. This chain uses TRBV7-3 with TRBJ2-1, with D possibly called TRBD1 or TRBD2 (7 bases each). This CDR3 is built from 15 residues. Germline loops: CDR1 SGHTA, CDR2 FQGTGA. V shed 3 bases and J shed 4 bases, with 13 bases lying between them. The CDR3: CASSFRGRGYNEQFF. The CDR3 bases are TGTGCCAGCAGCTTTAGGGGGCGGGGGTACAATGAGCAGTTCTTC.